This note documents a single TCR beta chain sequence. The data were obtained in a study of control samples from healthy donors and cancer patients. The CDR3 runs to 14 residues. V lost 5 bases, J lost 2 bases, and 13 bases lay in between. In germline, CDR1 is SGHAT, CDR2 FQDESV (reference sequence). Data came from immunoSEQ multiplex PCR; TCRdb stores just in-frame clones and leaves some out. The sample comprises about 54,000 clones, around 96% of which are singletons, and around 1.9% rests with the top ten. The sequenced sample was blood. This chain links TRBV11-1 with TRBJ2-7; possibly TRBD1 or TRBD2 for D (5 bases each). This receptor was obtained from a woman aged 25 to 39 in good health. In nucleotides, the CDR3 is TGTGCCAGCAGCCTCGGGACGGGGACCTACGAGCAGTACTTC. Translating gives CASSLGTGTYEQYF. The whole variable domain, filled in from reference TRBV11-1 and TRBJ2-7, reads EAEVAQSPRYKITEKSQAVAFWCDPISGHATLYWYRQILGQGPELLVQFQDESVVDDSQLPKDRFSAERLKGVDSTLKIQPAELGDSAMYLCASSLGTGTYEQYFGPGTRLTVT.